This record concerns one T cell receptor beta chain sequence. The source of the sample is a study of blood T cell repertoires in COVID-19. Study at large: T cells, B-cell-depleted T cells, or PBMCs supplied cDNA or gDNA.

Those who participated ranged in age from roughly 18 to 100 years and resided in about two dozen US areas. Clinical histories supplied by participants themselves formed the basis of cohort assignment. In the authors' workflow: Estimation of nucleated cell counts relied on the amplification of reference gene primers. Repertoires were generated with immunoSEQ multiplex PCR, while TCRdb's copy carries only in-frame clones and drops some. V, J and clone size are those of that table, while D and trimming were read from the DNA. The profile covers 150,000 to 200,000 clones, with roughly 84% appearing a single time and 1% to 1.5% taken by the ten largest. The CDR3 covers 15 residues. Per germline, CDR1 SGDLS and CDR2 YYNGEE. V lost 4 bases and J lost 2, with 13 bases in between.

The sample taken for sequencing was PBMCs or T cells enriched from blood (not recorded which). The clonotype was recovered from a human donor with acute COVID-19. The donor label of this sample is uncertain. The chain couples TRBV9 to TRBJ1-3; a possible D gene is TRBD1 (5 bases). In nucleotides, the CDR3 is TGTGCCAGCAGCCCCATGGGGGAGGCTGGAAACACCATATATTTT. It is translated as CASSPMGEAGNTIYF.